This TCR beta chain was profiled in a study of blood T cells in healthy people across ages (dated by TCRdb to about 2015). About the investigation overall: In model experiments, template switching captured roughly one uniquely barcoded TCR beta cDNA molecule for every two T cells. Age-related changes in TCR beta repertoire diversity were measured in the study by deep sequencing normalized with unique cDNA molecular identifiers. Donors were grouped into four age groups: young (average about 15 years), middle-aged (39), aged (around 62) and long-lived (around 82). Donors of different ages were randomly distributed across sequencing lanes to avoid experimental bias. For two donors (one aged 18 to 29 and one aged 80 or older), the study analyzed two additional independent replicas of 1 million unique cDNA reads from the same blood draw. Results the study describes overall, beyond this receptor: The CMV infection status of donors was not known, potentially confounding age-related changes in expanded clonotypes. Estimates of total diversity based on one million sequenced T cells were regarded as lower bounds and as underestimates. Compared with the aged group, the long-lived group had more naive CD4+ T cells, fewer expanded clones and increased TCR diversity, suggesting age selection. There was a strong correlation between observed TCR beta diversity and the percentage of naive T cells measured by flow cytometry. Observed TCR beta diversity per million T cells fell roughly linearly with age, and a significant reduction was already apparent by age about 38. Because profiling used bulk unsorted PBMCs, naive and antigen-experienced compartments could not be compared conclusively.

The approximately 40 donors, aged roughly 6 to 100 years, were systemically healthy Caucasian individuals from Russia. Around 10 milliliters of peripheral blood were collected from each donor into EDTA-treated Vacutainer tubes. Ficoll-Paque density-gradient centrifugation was used to isolate PBMCs, with at least 6 million obtained per sample. Trizol reagent was used to extract total RNA from PBMCs, with at least 5 micrograms per sample. For every donor, flow cytometry on a PBMC aliquot measured the percentage of naive CD45RAhigh/CD27high T cells. This clonotype was counted between two and nine times. It has no known antigen specificity. No base quality information exists; no much larger clone differs at one position. V loses 1 base, J loses 4 bases, and the germline ends lie 6 bases apart. According to the germline V gene, CDR1 reads SNHLY and CDR2 reads FYNNEI. Taken from cysteine to phenylalanine, the CDR3 has 13 residues. Only the CDR3 part of the read is kept: 39 bases, read in frame from the first base.

Library prep was done by 5' RACE. The sample was run on an Illumina HiSeq 2500. The second PCR ran for about 7 to 11 cycles and used a J-beta primer mix along with a sample-barcoded 5' primer. A unique molecular identifier was introduced onto each TCR beta cDNA molecule by a template-switch 5' adaptor carrying 12 random nucleotides. At least 2.5 million CDR3-containing paired-end reads were obtained from each sample. First-strand cDNA was synthesized from all RNA with the Mint cDNA synthesis kit, primed by a TRBC-specific oligonucleotide. Following uracil-DNA glycosylase treatment, all cDNA underwent a first 18-cycle PCR with the universal primers M1SS and BC2_uni_R. As for the original processing: Each sample was normalized by randomly selecting 1 million high-quality reads, each carrying a distinct molecular identifier. Instead of being binned into consensus sequences, reads with shared molecular identifiers were discarded. MiTCR, set to a Q25 quality threshold and the strictest error-elimination algorithm, was used for CDR3 identification, clonotype clustering and error correction. A nonparametric unseen species model with Euler transformation was used to estimate lower-bound total TCR beta diversity. TCRdb redid the processing of the public reads, applying fastp at Q25 and MiXCR, and retained in-frame beta chains. Each CDR3 protein gets just one entry, which takes the most common genes and DNA from the rows behind it. These V and J calls originate from TCRdb's pipeline instead of the authors' own analysis. The sample table records some 1.5 million distinct CDR3 sequences; under 30% of these occur just once. About 8% of the sample is taken by the ten largest.

The TCR was taken from a woman in her twenties or thirties in good health. The sequencing sample was made of blood. Here the chain combines TRBV2 and TRBJ2-3; perhaps TRBD1 is the D gene, with 5 bases matching. This receptor carries the CDR3 CASSEVTADTQYF. Here is the DNA: TGTGCCAGCAGTGAAGTGACAGCAGATACGCAGTATTTT.